The entry below gives a single T cell receptor (beta chain) sequence along with its context. These data originate in a study of blood T cell repertoires in COVID-19. For the study at large: T cells, B-cell-depleted T cells, or PBMCs provided the cDNA or gDNA that served as material.

The data were produced by immunoSEQ multiplex PCR, yet TCRdb's version contains in-frame clones alone and is incomplete. Among 45,000 to 60,000 clones listed, approximately 80% were seen once. Germline V gene lookup returns CDR1 MDHEN and CDR2 SYDVKM. V lost 6 bases and J lost 7; bases outside the gene matches: 8. The CDR3 is 13 residues long. The source of this sequence is a woman in her forties or fifties with acute COVID-19. Sequenced sample: PBMCs or T cells enriched from blood (not recorded which). The V and J genes are TRBV28 and TRBJ1-2; 7 bases align to TRBD1. The CDR3, as DNA: TGTGCCAGCAGCCGATTGGACAGGAGTGGCTACACCTTC. Translating gives CASSRLDRSGYTF.